The 7 T cell receptor beta chains given below trace back to one sample, sequenced in a study of cytomegalovirus exposure and HLA in healthy donors. Both 60 Vbeta primers and 13 Jbeta primers went into the PCR. Using immunoSEQ multiplex PCR, the repertoire was profiled, and TCRdb retains in-frame clones only, with some absent. The sample includes more than 130,000 clones, about 80% seen only once; the top ten take under 4.5%. The source material was PBMCs. The receptors shown here come from a man between 18 and 29 years old in good health and CMV-seronegative.

The chain links TRBV7-8 to TRBJ1-1; D is undetermined. CDR3 size: 15 residues. CDR1 and CDR2 from the germline V gene are SGHVS and FQNEAQ. Trimming removed 5 bases from V and 10 bases from J, with 23 bases in between. The CDR3 DNA reads as TGTGCCAGCAGCGCCCCCGTCGGGTACCCCGGATCAGCTTTCTTT. Its translation is CASSAPVGYPGSAFF.

The chain couples TRBV6-4 to TRBJ1-1; D unclear. The CDR3 is 13 residues long. V shed 0 bases and J shed 2 bases, with 4 bases lying between them. The V gene's germline CDR1 is MRHNA and CDR2 SNTAGT. In DNA form, the CDR3 reads TGTGCCAGCAGTGACTCCCTAAACACTGAAGCTTTCTTT. This encodes CASSDSLNTEAFF.

J is TRBJ2-2 and V is TRBV5-5; TRBD2 matches at 14 bases. The CDR3 runs to 18 residues. The V gene's germline CDR1 is SGHKS and CDR2 YYEKEE (reference sequence). V gave up 0 bases and J gave up 3 bases; unmatched junction bases: 4. CDR3 nucleotides: TGTGCCAGCAGCTTGGCGGGACTAGCGGGAGTAGACACCGGGGAGCTGTTTTTT. Amino acids: CASSLAGLAGVDTGELFF.

This clone turned up a few times. V is TRBV5-4 and J is TRBJ2-5; 7 bases fit TRBD1. The tail of the sequence fits TRBJ2-7 better, so the J call may be wrong. The CDR3 is 15 amino acids. Germline V gives CDR1 SGHNT, CDR2 YYREEE (reference sequence). The CDR3 region has the DNA TGTGCCAGCAGCGAGGGGGACAGACTCTCCTACGAGCAGTACTTC. Encoded protein: CASSEGDRLSYEQYF.

The rearrangement uses TRBV6-5 and TRBJ2-1; TRBD2 aligns across 8 bases. The CDR3 has 15 residues. J was trimmed by 3 bases and V by 2 bases; bases with no gene match: 3. Germline V CDR1 and CDR2: MNHEY, SVGAGI. The CDR3 DNA sequence: TGTGCCAGCAGTTACGTTAGCGGGGTCTACAATGAGCAGTTCTTC. Protein product: CASSYVSGVYNEQFF.

This sequence joins TRBV29-1 and TRBJ2-1; 13 bases agree with TRBD2. V trimming: 4 bases; J trimming: 7 bases; junction bases outside the gene matches: 10. Germline loops: CDR1 SQVTM, CDR2 ANQGSEA. The length of the CDR3 is 16 residues. CDR3 protein: CSVVGTSGAVGNEQFF. CDR3 DNA sequence: TGCAGCGTTGTTGGGACTAGCGGGGCTGTAGGGAATGAGCAGTTCTTC.

V and J are TRBV28 and TRBJ1-4; no definite D call. The V end lost 2 bases, the J end lost 4 bases, and 5 bases lay between the germline ends. The CDR3 has 13 residues. The germline V gene has CDR1 MDHEN and CDR2 SYDVKM. In DNA form, the CDR3 reads TGTGCCAGCAGTTTACCTCTTAATGAAAAACTGTTTTTT. It is translated as CASSLPLNEKLFF.